This is a list of T cell receptor beta chains from one sample in a study of T-cell memory formation after mild COVID-19. TCRdb ran MiXCR on the 5' RACE reads and lists one entry per CDR3 protein. Here the sample spans some 290,000 distinct CDR3 sequences, 15% to 20% being singletons. Sequenced input: PBMCs or a T cell subset sorted from them (not recorded which). The receptors originated from a man aged 18 to 29 who had mild COVID-19 (a few samples of this study predate the infection). Cell type and time point are not known. CDR3s include the opening cysteine and the closing phenylalanine or tryptophan. The size of a clone is reported for some rows only, either as once, few or many, or as a class for expanded clones.

v_gene: TRBV4-3
j_gene: TRBJ2-5
abundance: many
CDR3aa: CASSPTSSGGETQYF

v_gene: TRBV7-9
j_gene: TRBJ2-3
abundance: .
CDR3aa: CASAGGSTDTQYF

v_gene: TRBV7-9
j_gene: TRBJ1-1
abundance: few
CDR3aa: CASSSTGWEAFF

v_gene: TRBV4-1
j_gene: TRBJ2-7
abundance: few
CDR3aa: CASSQIRTGGYEQYF

v_gene: TRBV5-1
j_gene: TRBJ2-7
abundance: few
CDR3aa: CASSGATGTSVHEQYF

v_gene: TRBV7-2
j_gene: TRBJ2-2
abundance: many
CDR3aa: CASSSRTGRAGELFF

v_gene: TRBV9
j_gene: TRBJ1-5
abundance: .
CDR3aa: CASSVPLPYSNQPQHF

v_gene: TRBV2
j_gene: TRBJ2-7
abundance: few
CDR3aa: CASGRGPDEQYF

v_gene: TRBV6-5
j_gene: TRBJ1-2
abundance: few
CDR3aa: CASSKGESAHGYTF

v_gene: TRBV6-5
j_gene: TRBJ1-1
abundance: .
CDR3aa: CASSYRTGANTEAFF

v_gene: TRBV11-2
j_gene: TRBJ2-1
abundance: few
CDR3aa: CASSFTGDLQTLF

v_gene: TRBV7-2
j_gene: TRBJ2-1
abundance: few
CDR3aa: CASSDNPRGNEQFF

v_gene: TRBV6-6
j_gene: TRBJ2-3
abundance: .
CDR3aa: CASSFQPNLHTDTQYF

v_gene: TRBV4-1
j_gene: TRBJ1-1
abundance: .
CDR3aa: CASSHTGSTEAFF

v_gene: TRBV5-1
j_gene: TRBJ2-1
abundance: .
CDR3aa: CASSVGQVNEQFF

v_gene: TRBV5-1
j_gene: TRBJ2-3
abundance: few
CDR3aa: CASSSSTRKYF

v_gene: TRBV4-2
j_gene: TRBJ2-3
abundance: few
CDR3aa: CASAELSGGTDTQYF

v_gene: TRBV18
j_gene: TRBJ1-1
abundance: few
CDR3aa: CASSQTAMNTEAFF

v_gene: TRBV4-1
j_gene: TRBJ2-5
abundance: few
CDR3aa: CASSQVGLETQYF

v_gene: TRBV7-9
j_gene: TRBJ2-1
abundance: few
CDR3aa: CAIPPTSSKNEQFF

v_gene: TRBV7-6
j_gene: TRBJ2-5
abundance: few
CDR3aa: CASSIGLVETQYF

v_gene: TRBV7-8
j_gene: TRBJ1-1
abundance: few
CDR3aa: CASSTTLLSEAFF

v_gene: TRBV12-3/TRBV12-4
j_gene: TRBJ2-3
abundance: .
CDR3aa: CASSWTSGGVSSTDTQYF

v_gene: TRBV5-1
j_gene: TRBJ2-7
abundance: few
CDR3aa: CASSREYEQYF

v_gene: TRBV15
j_gene: TRBJ2-3
abundance: few
CDR3aa: CATSRGSRTRTDTQYF

v_gene: TRBV7-2
j_gene: TRBJ2-3
abundance: .
CDR3aa: CASSLDRVADTQYF

v_gene: TRBV4-3
j_gene: TRBJ2-2
abundance: .
CDR3aa: CASSRLAGGPTGELFF

v_gene: TRBV12-3/TRBV12-4
j_gene: TRBJ1-5
abundance: .
CDR3aa: CASKFEGQGRNQPQHF

v_gene: TRBV7-8
j_gene: TRBJ2-1
abundance: few
CDR3aa: CASSFRLADYNEQFF

v_gene: TRBV6-6
j_gene: TRBJ2-1
abundance: few
CDR3aa: CASSTSGGGNEQFF

v_gene: TRBV29-1
j_gene: TRBJ2-3
abundance: few
CDR3aa: CSVDKVGNRGTDTQYF

v_gene: TRBV20-1
j_gene: TRBJ1-4
abundance: .
CDR3aa: CSAGTTNEKLFF

v_gene: TRBV4-3
j_gene: TRBJ1-1
abundance: .
CDR3aa: CASSISGTTEAFF

v_gene: TRBV12-3/TRBV12-4
j_gene: TRBJ1-2
abundance: few
CDR3aa: CASSGTIYGYTF

v_gene: TRBV20-1
j_gene: TRBJ1-1
abundance: few
CDR3aa: CSASPTDLSRGTEAFF

v_gene: TRBV5-1
j_gene: TRBJ1-1
abundance: few
CDR3aa: CASSLAELSRGAFF

v_gene: TRBV30
j_gene: TRBJ2-3
abundance: .
CDR3aa: CAWSWDNTDTQYF

v_gene: TRBV4-2
j_gene: TRBJ2-1
abundance: .
CDR3aa: CASSRGQGPLAWYNEQFF

v_gene: TRBV7-2
j_gene: TRBJ2-3
abundance: few
CDR3aa: CASCVSGGNTDTQYF

v_gene: TRBV2
j_gene: TRBJ2-3
abundance: few
CDR3aa: CASRRLTRTDTQYF

v_gene: TRBV18
j_gene: TRBJ1-2
abundance: few
CDR3aa: CASSRDLLYGYTF